The 15 T cell receptor beta chains in this list originate from one sample, sequenced in a study of control samples from healthy donors and cancer patients. Only in-frame clones appear in the TCRdb table, and some are missing; sequencing was by immunoSEQ multiplex PCR. The sample holds 40,000 to 60,000 clones, approximately 91% seen once. The sequencing sample was made of PBMCs. These receptors all stem from a man aged 45-65 years with head and neck cancer.

V usage is TRBV11-3 and J usage is TRBJ2-3; D is unclear. Germline loops: CDR1 SGHNT, CDR2 YENEEA. The CDR3 has 14 residues. V dropped 3 bases and J dropped 4 bases, with 11 bases sitting between them. As DNA, the CDR3 is TGTGCCAGCAGCTTTGGGCATTCCGCAGATACGCAGTATTTT. It encodes CASSFGHSADTQYF.

The chain links TRBV9 to TRBJ2-1, with D perhaps matching TRBD1 (5 bases). The V end lost 3 bases, the J end lost 3 bases, and 13 bases lay between the germline ends. The V gene's germline CDR1 is SGDLS and CDR2 YYNGEE. The CDR3 length is 15 residues. The CDR3 DNA reads as TGTGCCAGCAGCGACCGGGCAGGGCACTACAATGAGCAGTTCTTC. Translation: CASSDRAGHYNEQFF. The full variable domain, completed using reference TRBV9 and TRBJ2-1, is DSGVTQTPKHLITATGQRVTLRCSPRSGDLSVYWYQQSLDQGLQFLIQYYNGEERAKGNILERFSAQQFPDLHSELNLSSLELGDSALYFCASSDRAGHYNEQFFGPGTRLTVL.

The chain combines TRBV6-2 or TRBV6-3 with TRBJ2-7; 8 bases are shared with TRBD1. V shed 6 bases, J shed 0 bases, and the junction held 10 bases outside the gene matches. This CDR3 has 16 residues. CDR1 and CDR2 (germline): MNHEY, SVGEGT. The CDR3 bases are TGTGCCAGCAGCTCCACCCGACAGGGGTCCTCCTACGAGCAGTACTTC. This encodes CASSSTRQGSSYEQYF.

This chain joins TRBV30 and TRBJ2-7; the D gene is possibly TRBD1 (7 bases). There are 12 residues in the CDR3. CDR1 GTSNPN and CDR2 SVGIG come from the germline V gene (reference sequence). V gave up 5 bases and J gave up 2 bases, with 10 bases separating them. The CDR3 spells CAWGGGPYEQYF. CDR3 DNA sequence: TGTGCCTGGGGAGGGGGCCCCTACGAGCAGTACTTC.

CDR3 in DNA: TGCAGCGCAGAGACAGGGTTCGTCAATGAGCAGTTCTTC. It translates to CSAETGFVNEQFF. The chain has TRBV29-1 and TRBJ2-1; TRBD1 matches 7 bases. Unmatched junction bases numbered 9, after V lost 7 bases and J lost 6 bases. Per germline, CDR1 SQVTM and CDR2 ANQGSEA. The CDR3 runs to 13 residues.

This chain uses TRBV7-2 with TRBJ2-7; D might be TRBD2 (6 bases). This CDR3 has 15 amino acids. With 5 bases removed from V and 6 bases from J, the gap between germline ends came to 20 bases. CDR1 is SGHTA, CDR2 FQGNSA, per germline. CDR3: CASSLTRGLPAEQYF. As DNA, the CDR3 is TGTGCCAGCAGCCTGACCCGGGGACTCCCAGCCGAGCAGTACTTC.

The chain carries TRBV6-5 and TRBJ2-3; D is unresolved. Germline V gives CDR1 MNHEY, CDR2 SVGAGI. Trimming pared 1 base from V and 10 bases from J, leaving 12 bases between. This CDR3 has 13 amino acids. This chain's CDR3 is CASSYLGPRAQYF. The CDR3 coding sequence is TGTGCCAGCAGTTACTTAGGGCCAAGGGCGCAGTATTTT.

The chain links TRBV12-3 or TRBV12-4 to TRBJ1-1, with no clear D. Trimming removed 5 bases from V and 2 bases from J, with 6 bases in between. The CDR3 consists of 12 residues. The CDR3 region is CASSPHNTEAFF. In DNA form, the CDR3 reads TGTGCCAGCAGTCCTCATAACACTGAAGCTTTCTTT.

The chain couples TRBV11-1 to TRBJ1-2; 10 nucleotides agree with TRBD1. Germline assignment: CDR1 SGHAT and CDR2 FQDESV (reference sequence). V dropped 5 bases and J dropped 8; count of bases not matched to a gene: 5. This CDR3 is 13 amino acids long. As DNA, the CDR3 is TGTGCCAGCAGCACCGACAGGGGGCAAGGCTACACCTTC. Protein: CASSTDRGQGYTF.

This clone was seen only once. The rearrangement joins TRBV5-1 to TRBJ2-7, with 10 bases lining up with TRBD1. The CDR3 contains 15 residues. Germline V gene sequence: CDR1 SGHRS, CDR2 YFSETQ. J lost 1 base, V lost 4 bases, and 5 bases had no gene match. The CDR3 loop is CASSHDRGQSYEQYF. The CDR3 DNA follows: TGCGCCAGCAGCCACGACAGGGGGCAGTCCTACGAGCAGTACTTC.

This clone was seen more than once but under ten times. V usage is TRBV6-2 or TRBV6-3 and J usage is TRBJ2-5, with no clear D. V was shortened by 5 bases and J by 4 bases, with 8 bases between the two germline ends. The length of the CDR3 is 12 residues. Looked up from germline, CDR1 is MNHEY and CDR2 is SVGEGT. CDR3 DNA sequence: TGTGCCAGCAGTGCCGCCGTAGAGACCCAGTACTTC. Translated: CASSAAVETQYF.

The J gene is TRBJ2-7, the V gene TRBV19; D may be TRBD2 (5 bases). The CDR3 is made up of 17 amino acids. The V end was cut by 1 base, the J end by 2 bases, with 18 bases between. Germline CDR1 is LNHDA and CDR2 is SQIVND (reference sequence). The CDR3 loop reads CASSIARPGSLAYEQYF. The DNA of the CDR3 is TGTGCCAGTAGTATAGCTCGTCCGGGGAGCTTGGCCTACGAGCAGTACTTC. Supplemented by reference TRBV19 and TRBJ2-7, the full variable domain reads DGGITQSPKYLFRKEGQNVTLSCEQNLNHDAMYWYRQDPGQGLRLIYYSQIVNDFQKGDIAEGYSVSREKKESFPLTVTSAQKNPTAFYLCASSIARPGSLAYEQYFGPGTRLTVT.

The rearrangement uses TRBV6-6 and TRBJ2-7; 8 bases fit TRBD1. V was pared by 6 bases and J by 2 bases, with 6 bases of the junction left unmatched. The CDR3 has 14 residues. CDR1 is MNHNY, CDR2 SVGAGI, per germline (reference sequence). This CDR3 is CASRPGQGAYEQYF. In DNA form, the CDR3 reads TGTGCCAGCAGACCTGGACAGGGAGCCTACGAGCAGTACTTC.

The rearrangement joins TRBV6-5 to TRBJ1-1; D is perhaps TRBD1 (5 bases). CDR1 and CDR2 from the germline V gene are MNHEY and SVGAGI. The CDR3 has 15 amino acids. V dropped 2 bases and J dropped 3 bases, with 13 bases sitting between them. The CDR3 loop reads CASSYGGVLYTEAFF. The DNA of the CDR3 is TGTGCCAGCAGTTACGGGGGTGTTTTATACACTGAAGCTTTCTTT.

The chain is built from TRBV28 and TRBJ2-1; 7 bases fit TRBD1. CDR1 and CDR2 from the germline V gene are MDHEN and SYDVKM. The CDR3 has 15 residues. Trimming removed 6 bases from V and 2 bases from J; junction bases left unmatched: 7. CDR3 coding DNA: TGTGCCAGCAGCAGTTCCGGGACAGCCTACAATGAGCAGTTCTTC. As protein: CASSSSGTAYNEQFF.